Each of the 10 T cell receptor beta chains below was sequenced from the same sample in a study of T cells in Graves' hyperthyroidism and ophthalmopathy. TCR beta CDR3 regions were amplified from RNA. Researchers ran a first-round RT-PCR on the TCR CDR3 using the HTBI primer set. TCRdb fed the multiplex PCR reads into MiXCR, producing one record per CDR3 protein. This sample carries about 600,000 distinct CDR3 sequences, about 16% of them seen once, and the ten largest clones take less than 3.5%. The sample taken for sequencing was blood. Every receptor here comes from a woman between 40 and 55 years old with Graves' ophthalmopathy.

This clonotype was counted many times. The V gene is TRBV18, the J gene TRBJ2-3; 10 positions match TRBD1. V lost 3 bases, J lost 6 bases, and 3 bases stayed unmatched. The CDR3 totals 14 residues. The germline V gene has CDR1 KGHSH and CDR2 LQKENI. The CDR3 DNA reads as TGTGCCAGCTCACCGGGACAGGGGCCGGATACGCAGTATTTT. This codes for CASSPGQGPDTQYF.

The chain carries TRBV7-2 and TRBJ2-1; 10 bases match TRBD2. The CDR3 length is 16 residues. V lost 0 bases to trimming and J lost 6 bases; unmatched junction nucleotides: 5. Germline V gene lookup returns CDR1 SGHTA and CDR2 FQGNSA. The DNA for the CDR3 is TGTGCCAGCAGCTTAGCTTCTAGCGGGGGAATCAATGAGCAGTTCTTC. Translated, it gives CASSLASSGGINEQFF.

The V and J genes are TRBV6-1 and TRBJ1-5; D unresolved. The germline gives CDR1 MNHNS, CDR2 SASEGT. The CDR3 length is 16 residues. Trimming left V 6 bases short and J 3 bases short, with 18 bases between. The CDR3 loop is CASRPSGALLNQPQHF. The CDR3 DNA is TGTGCCAGCAGACCCTCCGGAGCCTTACTCAATCAGCCCCAGCATTTT.

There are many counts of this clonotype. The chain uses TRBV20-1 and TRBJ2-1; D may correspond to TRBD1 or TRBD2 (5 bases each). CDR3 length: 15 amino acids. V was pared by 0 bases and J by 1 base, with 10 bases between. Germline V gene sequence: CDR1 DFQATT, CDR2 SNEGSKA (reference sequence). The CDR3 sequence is CSARESGRSYNEQFF. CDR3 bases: TGCAGTGCTAGAGAGTCAGGGAGATCCTACAATGAGCAGTTCTTC.

The CDR3 is CASTGTTYNSPLHF. The CDR3 nucleotides read TGTGCCAGCACAGGAACCACCTATAATTCACCCCTCCACTTT. The chain couples TRBV6-1 to TRBJ1-6; D remains ambiguous. The length of the CDR3 is 14 residues. Germline values: CDR1 MNHNS, CDR2 SASEGT. With 7 bases removed from V and 2 bases from J, the gap between germline ends came to 9 bases.

CDR3 bases: TGCAGTGCTGGAAAAAGACTAGCGAAAGTCTCCTACAATGAGCAGTTCTTC. This gives the protein CSAGKRLAKVSYNEQFF. The chain has TRBV20-1 and TRBJ2-1; 8 bases line up with TRBD2. The junction had 12 bases not matched to a gene; V was cut back by 5 bases and J by 0 bases. The CDR3 consists of 17 residues. CDR1 is DFQATT, CDR2 SNEGSKA, per germline (reference sequence).

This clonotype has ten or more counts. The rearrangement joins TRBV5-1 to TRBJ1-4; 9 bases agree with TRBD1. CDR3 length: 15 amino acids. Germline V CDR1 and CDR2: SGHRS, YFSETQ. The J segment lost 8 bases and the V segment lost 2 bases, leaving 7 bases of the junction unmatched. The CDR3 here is CASSLTGGLGEKLFF. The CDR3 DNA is TGCGCCAGCAGCTTAACAGGGGGCTTGGGGGAAAAACTGTTTTTT.

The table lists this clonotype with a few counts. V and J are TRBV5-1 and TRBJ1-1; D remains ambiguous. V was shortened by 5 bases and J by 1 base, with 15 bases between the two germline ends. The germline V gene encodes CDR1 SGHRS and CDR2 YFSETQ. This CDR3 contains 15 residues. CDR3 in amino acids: CASSTSLSQNTEAFF. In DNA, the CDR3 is TGCGCCAGCAGTACGAGCCTTTCCCAGAACACTGAAGCTTTCTTT.

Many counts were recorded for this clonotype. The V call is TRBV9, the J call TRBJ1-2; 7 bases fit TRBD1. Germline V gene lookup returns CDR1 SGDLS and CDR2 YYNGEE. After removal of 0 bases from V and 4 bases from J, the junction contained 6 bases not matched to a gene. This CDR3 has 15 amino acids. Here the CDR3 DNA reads TGTGCCAGCAGCGTAGGCCGGGGACAGAGCTATGGCTACACCTTC. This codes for CASSVGRGQSYGYTF.

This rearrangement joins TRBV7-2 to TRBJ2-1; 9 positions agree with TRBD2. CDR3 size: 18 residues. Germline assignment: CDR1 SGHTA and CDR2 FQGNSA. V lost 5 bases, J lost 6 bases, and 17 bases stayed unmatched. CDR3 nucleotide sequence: TGTGCCAGCAGCCGATTTAGCGGGAGTGGGGCGGCGGGCAATGAGCAGTTCTTC. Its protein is CASSRFSGSGAAGNEQFF.